These T cell receptor beta chains were read from a single sample in a study of cytomegalovirus exposure and HLA in healthy donors. Sequenced by immunoSEQ multiplex PCR; TCRdb stores in-frame clones only, minus some. This sample has 95,000 to 150,000 clones, with about three quarters found just once. The sequenced sample was PBMCs. These receptors came from a man aged 55 to 70 in good health and CMV-seropositive. The CDR3 runs from the conserved cysteine through the conserved F or W. The order of the fields is D gene, J gene, V gene, clone size, CDR3 protein, CDR3 DNA. A D gene is named only where the DNA matches it firmly. Size is stated for part of the rows, as once, few or many counts, or as a class when the clone is expanded.

d_gene: TRBD2
j_gene: TRBJ2-1
v_gene: TRBV2
abundance: .
CDR3aa: CASREGTSGSGRQFF
CDR3nt: TGTGCCAGCAGGGAAGGGACTAGCGGGAGCGGGCGGCAGTTCTTC

d_gene: .
j_gene: TRBJ2-1
v_gene: TRBV4-1
abundance: .
CDR3aa: CASSFWDSLYNEQFF
CDR3nt: TGCGCCAGCAGCTTTTGGGACTCACTATACAATGAGCAGTTCTTC

d_gene: .
j_gene: TRBJ2-5
v_gene: TRBV11-2
abundance: once
CDR3aa: CASSQGTIQQETQYF
CDR3nt: TGTGCCAGCAGCCAGGGGACTATACAGCAAGAGACCCAGTACTTC

d_gene: TRBD2
j_gene: TRBJ2-1
v_gene: TRBV28
abundance: .
CDR3aa: CASSPRTSGSRFF
CDR3nt: TGTGCCAGCAGTCCCCGGACTAGCGGGAGCCGGTTCTTC

d_gene: .
j_gene: TRBJ2-5
v_gene: TRBV5-6
abundance: .
CDR3aa: CASSLYGVQETQYF
CDR3nt: TGTGCCAGCAGCTTGTACGGGGTCCAAGAGACCCAGTACTTC

d_gene: .
j_gene: TRBJ1-5
v_gene: TRBV4-1
abundance: .
CDR3aa: CASSRDTTGQSIQPQHF
CDR3nt: TGCGCCAGCAGCCGAGACACGACCGGACAGTCTATTCAGCCCCAGCATTTT

d_gene: TRBD2
j_gene: TRBJ2-5
v_gene: TRBV6-5
abundance: once
CDR3aa: CASSYLAGQEQYF
CDR3nt: TGTGCCAGCAGTTACTTAGCGGGGCAAGAGCAGTACTTC

d_gene: TRBD2
j_gene: TRBJ2-3
v_gene: TRBV10-3
abundance: once
CDR3aa: CAISESLAGSTDTQYF
CDR3nt: TGTGCCATCAGTGAGTCTCTAGCGGGGAGCACAGATACGCAGTATTTT

d_gene: .
j_gene: TRBJ2-3
v_gene: TRBV10-3
abundance: .
CDR3aa: CAIGGRAGTDTQYF
CDR3nt: TGTGCCATCGGAGGTAGGGCAGGCACAGATACGCAGTATTTT

d_gene: .
j_gene: TRBJ1-2
v_gene: TRBV11-2
abundance: .
CDR3aa: CASSLVRAGQAYTF
CDR3nt: TGTGCCAGCAGCTTAGTTCGGGCTGGACAAGCCTACACCTTC

d_gene: .
j_gene: TRBJ1-3
v_gene: TRBV15
abundance: .
CDR3aa: CATSRDWGGNSGNTIYF
CDR3nt: TGTGCCACCAGCAGAGATTGGGGGGGAAACTCTGGAAACACCATATATTTT

d_gene: .
j_gene: TRBJ2-3
v_gene: TRBV27
abundance: .
CDR3aa: CASSFQVTDTQYF
CDR3nt: TGTGCCAGCAGTTTTCAGGTCACAGATACGCAGTATTTT